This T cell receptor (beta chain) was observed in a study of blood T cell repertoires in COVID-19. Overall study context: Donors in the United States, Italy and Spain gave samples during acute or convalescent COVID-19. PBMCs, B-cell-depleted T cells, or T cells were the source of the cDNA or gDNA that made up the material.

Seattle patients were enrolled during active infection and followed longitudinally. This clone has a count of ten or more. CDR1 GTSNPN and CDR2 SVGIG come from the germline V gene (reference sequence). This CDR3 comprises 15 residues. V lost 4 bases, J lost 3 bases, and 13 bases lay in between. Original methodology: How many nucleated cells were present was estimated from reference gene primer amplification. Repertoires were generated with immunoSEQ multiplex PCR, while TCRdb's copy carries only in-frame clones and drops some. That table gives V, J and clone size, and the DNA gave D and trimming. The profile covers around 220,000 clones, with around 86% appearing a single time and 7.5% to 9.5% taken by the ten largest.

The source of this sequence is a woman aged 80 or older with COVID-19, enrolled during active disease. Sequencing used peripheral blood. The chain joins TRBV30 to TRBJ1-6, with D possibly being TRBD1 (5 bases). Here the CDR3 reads CAWTREGRYNSPLHF. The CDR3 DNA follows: TGTGCCTGGACCAGGGAAGGTCGCTATAATTCACCCCTCCACTTT.